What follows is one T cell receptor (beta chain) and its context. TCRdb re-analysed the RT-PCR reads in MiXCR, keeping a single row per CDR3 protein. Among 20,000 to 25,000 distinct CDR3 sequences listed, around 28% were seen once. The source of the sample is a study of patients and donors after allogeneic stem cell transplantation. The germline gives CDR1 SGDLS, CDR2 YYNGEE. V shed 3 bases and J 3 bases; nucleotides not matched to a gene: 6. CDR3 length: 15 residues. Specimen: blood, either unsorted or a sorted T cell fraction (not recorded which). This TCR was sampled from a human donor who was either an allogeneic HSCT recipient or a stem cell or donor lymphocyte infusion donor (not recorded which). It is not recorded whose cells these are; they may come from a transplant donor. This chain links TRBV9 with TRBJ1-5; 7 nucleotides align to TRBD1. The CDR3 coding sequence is TGTGCCAGCAGCGCGTGGGGACAGATCAATCAGCCCCAGCATTTT. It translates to CASSAWGQINQPQHF.